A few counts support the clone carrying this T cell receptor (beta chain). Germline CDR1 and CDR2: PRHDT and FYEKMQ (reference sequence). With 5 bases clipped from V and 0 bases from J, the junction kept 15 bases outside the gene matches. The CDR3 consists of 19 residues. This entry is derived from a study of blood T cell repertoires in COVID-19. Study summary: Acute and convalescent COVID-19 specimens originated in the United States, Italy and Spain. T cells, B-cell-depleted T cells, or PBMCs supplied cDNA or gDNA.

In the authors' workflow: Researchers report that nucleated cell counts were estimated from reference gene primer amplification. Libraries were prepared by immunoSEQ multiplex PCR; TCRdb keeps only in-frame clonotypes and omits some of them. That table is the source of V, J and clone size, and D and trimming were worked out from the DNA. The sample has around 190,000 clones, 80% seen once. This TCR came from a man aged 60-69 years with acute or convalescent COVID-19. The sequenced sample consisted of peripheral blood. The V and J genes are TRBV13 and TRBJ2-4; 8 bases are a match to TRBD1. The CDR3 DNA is TGTGCCAGCAGCCCGAGGACAGGGCGCGACACTATAGCCAAAAACATTCAGTACTTC. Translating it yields CASSPRTGRDTIAKNIQYF.